A selection of T cell receptor beta chains follows, all from one sample in a study of Tregs in tolerant kidney transplant recipients. Profiling relied on immunoSEQ multiplex PCR, and the TCRdb table lists in-frame clones only, not all of them. The sample has approximately 60,000 clones; 95% to 98% are singletons. Here the sequenced sample was Tregs from blood, taken before the transplant. These receptor sequences come from a human donor who received a combined kidney and bone marrow transplant. Each CDR3 is given with its conserved first and last residue. D genes are given only for firm matches. Rows may omit the clone size; those that give it use once, few, many or a size class.

CDR3	DNA	V	J	D	length	size
CASTRTSGGYEQYF	TGTGCCAGCACCCGGACTAGCGGGGGTTACGAGCAGTACTTC	TRBV6-6	TRBJ2-7	TRBD2	14	.
CASSVSPRGQGETQYF	TGTGCCAGCAGCGTATCCCCGCGGGGGCAGGGGGAGACCCAGTACTTC	TRBV9	TRBJ2-5	.	16	.
CASSYSGQPGNTIYF	TGTGCCAGCAGTTACTCGGGACAGCCTGGAAACACCATATATTTT	TRBV6-6	TRBJ1-3	TRBD1	15	.
CASSSGRENTEAFF	TGCGCCAGCAGCTCGGGCAGGGAGAACACTGAAGCTTTCTTT	TRBV5-1	TRBJ1-1	.	14	once
CASSTGISNQPQHF	TGTGCCAGCAGCACCGGGATTAGCAATCAGCCCCAGCATTTT	TRBV5-6	TRBJ1-5	.	14	.
CASSPRLAGIYEQFF	TGTGCCAGCAGCCCGCGACTAGCGGGAATCTATGAGCAGTTCTTC	TRBV7-7	TRBJ2-1	TRBD2	15	once
CSASPVYGYTF	TGCAGTGCTAGCCCCGTCTATGGCTACACCTTC	TRBV20-1	TRBJ1-2	.	11	.
CATRRVRGANVLTF	TGTGCCACCCGCAGGGTGAGGGGGGCCAACGTCCTGACTTTC	TRBV6-4	TRBJ2-6	.	14	once
CASSLETGGSYEQYF	TGTGCCAGCAGCTTAGAGACAGGGGGCTCCTACGAGCAGTACTTC	TRBV7-9	TRBJ2-7	TRBD1	15	once
CASSLTGGRDTGELFF	TGTGCCAGCAGCCTAACAGGGGGCCGAGACACCGGGGAGCTGTTTTTT	TRBV7-9	TRBJ2-2	TRBD1	16	.
CASAAGESKEQYF	TGTGCCAGCGCTGCGGGAGAGTCGAAAGAGCAGTACTTC	TRBV11-3	TRBJ2-7	TRBD2	13	.
CASSYRLSNTGELFF	TGTGCCAGCAGCTATAGACTTTCCAACACCGGGGAGCTGTTTTTT	TRBV28	TRBJ2-2	.	15	.
CAWSQGNYGYTF	TGTGCCTGGAGTCAGGGGAACTATGGCTACACCTTC	TRBV30	TRBJ1-2	.	12	.